This TCR beta chain stems from a study of CD4 T cells in relation to SARS-CoV-2 and coronaviruses. Study background: Crossreactive spike epitopes shared across donors were mapped to their HLA restriction.

Concerning this clone: The antigen is not known.

Trimming took off 4 bases at V and 3 bases at J, with 10 bases between the two ends. CDR1 and CDR2 from the germline V gene are MNHEY and SVGEGT. CDR3 length: 15 residues. The unexposed donors gave CD4+ T cells in about 2011-2018, prior to COVID-19. The cells were cultured for under twelve days before CD4+ T cells were isolated. Clones were read by immunoSEQ multiplex PCR, and TCRdb kept only the in-frame ones, dropping some. Of more than 20,000 clones in the sample, roughly 79% were seen once. The gene calls are TRBV6-2 or TRBV6-3 and TRBJ1-6, with a possible D match to TRBD1 (5 bases). The sequenced material came from CD4+ T cells from PBMCs, cultured in vitro. This receptor was taken from a human donor in good health. CDR3 amino acids: CASSSDSHYNSPLHF. DNA of the CDR3: TGTGCCAGCAGTTCCGACAGTCACTATAATTCACCCCTCCACTTT.